A few counts support the clone carrying this T cell receptor (beta chain). Its cognate antigen is unknown. This sample was taken from a study of cytomegalovirus exposure and HLA in healthy donors. Study-wide context: Out of 150 million to 200 million T cells, an earlier analysis found around 110 million unique TCR beta sequences in total.

CDR3 length: 18 residues. Looked up from germline, CDR1 is SGHVS and CDR2 is FQNEAQ. J gave up 1 base and V 1 base, and 9 bases lay outside the gene matches. Researchers ran the PCR with 60 Vbeta and 13 Jbeta primers. In the authors' methods: An analysis that came later counted roughly 87 million unique TCR beta chains, 9 million to 12 million shared. Sequenced by immunoSEQ multiplex PCR; TCRdb stores in-frame clones only, minus some. D and trimming come from the DNA, and the V and J calls and clone size come from that table. The sample has about 190,000 clones, 84% seen once. At sampling all donors were nominally healthy, likely with unrecorded immune exposures. Regarding the study as a whole: TCR association rates varied by HLA locus in a later analysis, with DRB1 highest and HLA-C lowest.

The sample taken for sequencing was PBMCs. The receptor was derived from a boy aged 5 to 17 in good health and CMV-seronegative. V gene TRBV7-8 combines with J gene TRBJ2-7; TRBD1 agrees at 11 bases. CDR3 loop: CASSLGGTGGFWSYEQYF. As DNA, the CDR3 is TGTGCCAGCAGCTTAGGAGGGACAGGGGGGTTTTGGTCCTACGAGCAGTACTTC. The variable domain in full, with the rest retrieved from reference TRBV7-8 and TRBJ2-7, is GAGVSQSPRYKVAKRGQDVALRCDPISGHVSLFWYQQALGQGPEFLTYFQNEAQLDKSGLPSDRFFAERPEGSVSTLKIQRTQQEDSAVYLCASSLGGTGGFWSYEQYFGPGTRLTVT.